Following are 25 T cell receptor beta chains from one sample sequenced in a study of T cells in Graves' hyperthyroidism and ophthalmopathy. Researchers amplified the TCR beta CDR3 regions from RNA transcripts. The HTBI primer set served for first-round RT-PCR of the TCR CDR3. TCRdb fed the multiplex PCR reads into MiXCR, producing one record per CDR3 protein. The data hold around 270,000 distinct CDR3 sequences, with approximately 18% observed a single time. Sequencing was carried out using blood. These receptors all come from a man in his forties or fifties with Graves' ophthalmopathy.

This clonotype occurred many times. V gene TRBV2 combines with J gene TRBJ1-5; 7 bases agree with TRBD1. This CDR3 is 13 amino acids long. J gave up 5 bases and V 4 bases, and 2 bases lay outside the gene matches. The germline V gene has CDR1 SNHLY and CDR2 FYNNEI. CDR3: CASSGDRDQPQHF. The CDR3 bases are TGTGCCAGCAGTGGGGACAGAGATCAGCCCCAGCATTTT.

This clonotype showed up many times. This sequence joins TRBV27 and TRBJ1-4, with D possibly being TRBD1 (6 bases). The CDR3 sequence is 13 residues long. CDR1 is MNHEY, CDR2 SMNVEV, per germline (reference sequence). The V and J ends lost 5 bases and 6 bases respectively, with 10 bases between them. In nucleotides, the CDR3 is TGTGCCAGCAGTCCAGGGGCGGATGAAAAACTGTTTTTT. Its translation is CASSPGADEKLFF.

The chain combines TRBV7-9 with TRBJ2-5; 7 bases map to TRBD2. The junction had 4 bases not matched to a gene; V was cut back by 5 bases and J by 4 bases. The germline CDR1 and CDR2 sequences are SEHNR and FQNEAQ (reference sequence). The CDR3 sequence is 13 residues long. CDR3 DNA: TGTGCCAGCAGCCGGGGGGACCGAGAGACCCAGTACTTC. The encoded protein is CASSRGDRETQYF.

The table lists this clonotype with many counts. The V call is TRBV30, the J call TRBJ1-4; TRBD1 aligns across 8 bases. The CDR3 runs to 14 residues. The germline CDR1 and CDR2 sequences are GTSNPN and SVGIG (reference sequence). V shed 3 bases and J 8 bases; nucleotides not matched to a gene: 8. CDR3 amino acids: CAWSYQGAGEKLFF. DNA of the CDR3: TGTGCCTGGAGCTACCAGGGGGCAGGGGAAAAACTGTTTTTT.

A word on this clonotype: This may stem from a read error, because a much larger clone lies one nucleotide away. The chain couples TRBV18 to TRBJ2-7; TRBD1 agrees at 7 bases. V gave up 7 bases and J gave up 3 bases; unmatched junction bases: 3. CDR3 length equals 12 residues. Germline CDR1 reads KGHSH; CDR2 reads LQKENI. CDR3: CASLTGIYEQYF. For the CDR3, the DNA is TGTGCCAGCTTGACAGGGATCTACGAGCAGTACTTC.

This clonotype was detected many times. V usage is TRBV11-1 and J usage is TRBJ1-4, with D unclear. Germline CDR1 reads SGHAT; CDR2 reads FQDESV (reference sequence). This CDR3 region has 13 residues. Trimming shortened V by 3 bases and J by 4 bases, and 6 bases separated the two germline ends. The CDR3 sequence: CASSLSGNEKLFF. The DNA for the CDR3 is TGTGCCAGCAGCTTGTCGGGTAATGAAAAACTGTTTTTT.

The chain is built from TRBV13 and TRBJ1-1; a possible D gene is TRBD1 (6 bases). Germline CDR1 is PRHDT and CDR2 is FYEKMQ (reference sequence). V was shortened by 4 bases and J by 10 bases, with 25 bases between the two germline ends. The CDR3 contains 16 residues. Here the CDR3 reads CASSSLPPDSGWGAFF. In DNA, the CDR3 is TGTGCCAGCAGCTCGCTCCCTCCGGACAGCGGGTGGGGAGCTTTCTTT. Full variable domain (rest looked up from reference TRBV13 and TRBJ1-1): AAGVIQSPRHLIKEKRETATLKCYPIPRHDTVYWYQQGPGQDPQFLISFYEKMQSDKGSIPDRFSAQQFSDYHSELNMSSLELGDSALYFCASSSLPPDSGWGAFFGQGTRLTVV.

The chain carries TRBV11-2 and TRBJ2-3, with D perhaps TRBD1 or TRBD2 (5 bases each). Germline V gene data show CDR1 as SGHAT and CDR2 as FQNNGV. The CDR3 covers 17 residues. The V and J ends lost 5 bases and 4 bases respectively, with 22 bases between them. CDR3: CASSQGGPREGPDTQYF. The CDR3 DNA is TGTGCCAGCAGCCAAGGTGGCCCGCGCGAGGGACCAGATACGCAGTATTTT.

This clonotype was detected only a few times. The gene calls are TRBV6-1 and TRBJ1-2; D may be TRBD1 (6 bases). Germline assignment: CDR1 MNHNS and CDR2 SASEGT. Trimming stripped 7 bases from V and 4 bases from J, with 16 bases between. The CDR3 runs to 14 residues. DNA of the CDR3: TGTGCCAGCACTCCCTTGGGGGCAGGCTATGGCTACACCTTC. This encodes CASTPLGAGYGYTF.

This clonotype has more than one count but fewer than ten. The chain joins TRBV5-1 to TRBJ2-5; TRBD2 matches 10 bases. The CDR3 has 15 amino acids. V dropped 1 base and J dropped 5; count of bases not matched to a gene: 5. Germline values: CDR1 SGHRS, CDR2 YFSETQ. Here the CDR3 reads CASSLPSGSGETQYF. DNA for the CDR3: TGCGCCAGCAGCTTGCCTAGCGGGAGTGGGGAGACCCAGTACTTC.

This chain joins TRBV20-1 and TRBJ1-6; 10 bases align to TRBD1. Losses at the gene ends were 6 bases for V and 2 bases for J; bases not matched to a gene: 7. The CDR3 is 16 residues long. The germline gives CDR1 DFQATT, CDR2 SNEGSKA (reference sequence). Written as DNA, the CDR3 is TGCAGTGCCCGTGGGACAGGGGTGGCCTATAATTCACCCCTCCACTTT. It codes for CSARGTGVAYNSPLHF.

Only a few counts were recorded for this clonotype. As DNA, the CDR3 is TGCGCCAGCAGCCCGGACAGTGCGGTATTTTACGAGCAGTACTTC. Translating it yields CASSPDSAVFYEQYF. This chain joins TRBV5-1 and TRBJ2-7, with TRBD1 as a possible D gene (6 bases). The V end was cut by 4 bases, the J end by 4 bases, with 18 bases between. The germline V gene encodes CDR1 SGHRS and CDR2 YFSETQ. The CDR3 has 15 residues.

This clonotype was found many times. The V gene is TRBV11-1, the J gene TRBJ2-1; tentatively, D is TRBD2 (6 bases). The CDR3 extends over 16 amino acids. Germline-derived CDR1 and CDR2 are SGHAT and FQDESV (reference sequence). With 1 base removed from V and 8 bases from J, the gap between germline ends came to 18 bases. Here the CDR3 reads CASSLGRTTYGDEQFF. In DNA form, the CDR3 reads TGTGCCAGCAGCTTAGGGAGGACTACCTACGGGGATGAGCAGTTCTTC.

This clonotype has just a few counts. The chain joins TRBV25-1 to TRBJ1-6; TRBD1 agrees at 8 bases. This CDR3 comprises 19 residues. Per germline, CDR1 MGHDK and CDR2 SYGVNS. Unmatched junction bases numbered 12, after V lost 2 bases and J lost 3 bases. CDR3 residues: CASSELGLGQENYNSPLHF. In DNA, the CDR3 is TGTGCCAGCAGTGAACTGGGGCTGGGACAGGAGAACTATAATTCACCCCTCCACTTT.

This clonotype turned up a few times. The rearrangement links TRBV7-9 to TRBJ2-5, with TRBD2 as a possible D gene (5 bases). This CDR3 comprises 13 residues. V was pared by 5 bases and J by 4 bases, with 11 bases between. Germline CDR1 reads SEHNR; CDR2 reads FQNEAQ (reference sequence). The CDR3 DNA is TGTGCCAGCAGCCCTAGCTTACGAGAGACCCAGTACTTC. As protein: CASSPSLRETQYF.

The chain carries TRBV9 and TRBJ2-7; possibly TRBD2 for D (7 bases). The CDR3 is 16 residues long. Germline V lookup: CDR1 SGDLS, CDR2 YYNGEE. Trimming pared 3 bases from V and 3 bases from J, leaving 19 bases between. The CDR3 reads CASSGGGGALSYEQYF. CDR3 DNA: TGTGCCAGCAGCGGTGGGGGGGGGGCCCTTAGCTACGAGCAGTACTTC.

This clonotype was seen a few times. The chain links TRBV15 to TRBJ2-3; 8 bases align to TRBD2. Germline V gene lookup returns CDR1 LNHNV and CDR2 YYDKDF (reference sequence). The trim removed 9 bases at V and 5 bases at J, leaving 10 bases unmatched. CDR3 length: 14 residues. This CDR3 reads CATNKRESGDTQYF. CDR3 bases: TGTGCCACAAATAAGCGGGAGAGTGGAGATACGCAGTATTTT.

This clonotype was observed a few times. This sequence joins TRBV6-1 and TRBJ1-2; D gene unclear. Germline V CDR1 and CDR2: MNHNS, SASEGT. Trimming shortened V by 2 bases and J by 8 bases, and 12 bases separated the two germline ends. This CDR3 has 13 amino acids. The CDR3: CASSEWWSGGYTF. CDR3 DNA sequence: TGTGCCAGCAGTGAATGGTGGTCGGGGGGCTACACCTTC.

V usage is TRBV6-2 or TRBV6-3 and J usage is TRBJ2-1; TRBD2 matches 10 bases. CDR1 and CDR2 (germline): MNHEY, SVGEGT. CDR3 length: 15 amino acids. V was pared by 5 bases and J by 1 base, with 2 bases of the junction left unmatched. The CDR3 reads CASSGSGRSYNEQFF. The CDR3 DNA sequence: TGTGCCAGCAGTGGTAGCGGGAGGTCCTACAATGAGCAGTTCTTC.

The sample holds a few counts of this clonotype. V usage is TRBV6-1 and J usage is TRBJ2-3, with 8 bases that match TRBD2. V gave up 2 bases and J gave up 0 bases; unmatched junction bases: 7. The CDR3 totals 17 residues. Germline V gives CDR1 MNHNS, CDR2 SASEGT. The CDR3 DNA reads as TGTGCCAGCAGTGAAATGGTCGCTAGCGGGAGCACAGATACGCAGTATTTT. Translated, it gives CASSEMVASGSTDTQYF.

A note on this clonotype: A single base separates this from a much larger clone, so it may be a read error. V and J are TRBV20-1 and TRBJ2-7, with D unclear. CDR1 is DFQATT and CDR2 is SNEGSKA in the germline V gene (reference sequence). The length of the CDR3 is 12 residues. The CDR3 DNA reads TGCGGTGCTACCGTTCTCTCCTACGAGCAGTACTTC. It encodes CGATVLSYEQYF.

This clonotype was counted only a few times. The chain combines TRBV7-6 with TRBJ2-1; 7 bases align to TRBD1. Germline V gene sequence: CDR1 SGHVS, CDR2 FNYEAQ. There are 15 residues in the CDR3. Trimming cost V 6 bases and J 2 bases; bases outside gene matches: 7. The CDR3 DNA reads TGTGCCAGCAGTCGCCGACAGGGAGCCTACAATGAGCAGTTCTTC. Translating gives CASSRRQGAYNEQFF.

A note on this clonotype: A read error is likely, as this CDR3 ends without the conserved phenylalanine or tryptophan. Here the CDR3 reads CASSLFSPGQTNYGYTL. CDR3 nucleotide sequence: TGTGCCAGCAGCTTATTTTCCCCCGGACAGACTAACTATGGCTACACCCTC. The rearrangement joins TRBV7-3 to TRBJ1-2; D possibly corresponds to TRBD1 (6 bases). V was clipped by 2 bases and J by 0 bases, with 16 bases between them. This CDR3 spans 17 amino acids. Germline CDR1 reads SGHTA; CDR2 reads FQGTGA.

The chain joins TRBV10-2 to TRBJ2-5; 12 bases fit TRBD2. CDR1 is WSHSY and CDR2 is SAAADI in the germline V gene. After removal of 0 bases from V and 5 bases from J, the junction contained 4 bases not matched to a gene. The CDR3 sequence is 16 residues long. CDR3 region: CASSESWTSGTETQYF. The CDR3 region has the DNA TGCGCCAGCAGTGAGTCCTGGACTAGCGGGACTGAGACCCAGTACTTC.

The chain combines TRBV20-1 with TRBJ1-1; possible D gene TRBD1, 6 bases. This CDR3 has 12 residues. The germline V gene has CDR1 DFQATT and CDR2 SNEGSKA (reference sequence). With 2 bases removed from V and 6 bases from J, the gap between germline ends came to 10 bases. Written as DNA, the CDR3 is TGCAGTGCTAGAAGGGGGGGGTCTGAAGCTTTCTTT. It translates to CSARRGGSEAFF.